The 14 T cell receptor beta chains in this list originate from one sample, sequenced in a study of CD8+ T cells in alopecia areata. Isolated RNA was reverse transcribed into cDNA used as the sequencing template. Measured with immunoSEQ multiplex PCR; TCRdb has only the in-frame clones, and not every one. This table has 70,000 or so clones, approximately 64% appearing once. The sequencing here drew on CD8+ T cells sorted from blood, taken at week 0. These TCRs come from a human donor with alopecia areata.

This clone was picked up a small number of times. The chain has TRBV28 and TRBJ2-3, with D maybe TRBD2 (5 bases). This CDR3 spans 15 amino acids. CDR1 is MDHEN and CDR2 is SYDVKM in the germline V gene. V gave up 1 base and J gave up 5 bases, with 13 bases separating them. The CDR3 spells CASSLSDSTLDTQYF. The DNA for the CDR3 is TGTGCCAGCAGTTTATCGGACTCAACACTAGATACGCAGTATTTT.

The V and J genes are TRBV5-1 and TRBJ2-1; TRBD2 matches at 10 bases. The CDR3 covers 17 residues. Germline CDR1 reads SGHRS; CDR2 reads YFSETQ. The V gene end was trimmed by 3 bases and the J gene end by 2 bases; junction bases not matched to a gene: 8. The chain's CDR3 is CASSSGASGGPYNEQFF. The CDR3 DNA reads TGCGCCAGCAGCTCAGGCGCTAGCGGGGGACCCTACAATGAGCAGTTCTTC. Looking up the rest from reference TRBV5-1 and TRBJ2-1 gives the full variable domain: KAGVTQTPRYLIKTRGQQVTLSCSPISGHRSVSWYQQTPGQGLQFLFEYFSETQRNKGNFPGRFSGRQFSNSRSEMNVSTLELGDSALYLCASSSGASGGPYNEQFFGPGTRLTVL.

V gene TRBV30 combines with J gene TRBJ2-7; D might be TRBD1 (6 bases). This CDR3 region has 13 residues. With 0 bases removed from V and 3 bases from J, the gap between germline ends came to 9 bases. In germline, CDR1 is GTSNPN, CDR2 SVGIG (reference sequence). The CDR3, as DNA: TGTGCCTGGAGTGTGGCCAGGGGCTACGAGCAGTACTTC. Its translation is CAWSVARGYEQYF.

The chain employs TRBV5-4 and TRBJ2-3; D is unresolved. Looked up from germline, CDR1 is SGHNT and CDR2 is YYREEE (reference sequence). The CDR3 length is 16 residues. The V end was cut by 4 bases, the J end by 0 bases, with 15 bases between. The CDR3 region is CASSQEDSPSTDTQYF. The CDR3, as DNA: TGTGCCAGCAGCCAAGAGGATAGCCCAAGCACAGATACGCAGTATTTT.

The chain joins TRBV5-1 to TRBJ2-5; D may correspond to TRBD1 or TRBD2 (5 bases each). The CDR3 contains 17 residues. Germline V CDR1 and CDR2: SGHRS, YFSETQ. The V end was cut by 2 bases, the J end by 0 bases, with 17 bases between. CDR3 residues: CASSFRDANPYQETQYF. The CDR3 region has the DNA TGCGCCAGCAGCTTCCGGGACGCAAACCCGTACCAAGAGACCCAGTACTTC. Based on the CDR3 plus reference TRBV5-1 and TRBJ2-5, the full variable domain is KAGVTQTPRYLIKTRGQQVTLSCSPISGHRSVSWYQQTPGQGLQFLFEYFSETQRNKGNFPGRFSGRQFSNSRSEMNVSTLELGDSALYLCASSFRDANPYQETQYFGPGTRLLVL.

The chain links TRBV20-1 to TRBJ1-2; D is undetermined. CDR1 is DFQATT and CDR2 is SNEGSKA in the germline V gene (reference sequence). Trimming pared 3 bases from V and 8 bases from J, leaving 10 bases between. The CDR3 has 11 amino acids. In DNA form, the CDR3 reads TGCAGTGCTAGCAAACTGGGAGGCTACACCTTC. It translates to CSASKLGGYTF.

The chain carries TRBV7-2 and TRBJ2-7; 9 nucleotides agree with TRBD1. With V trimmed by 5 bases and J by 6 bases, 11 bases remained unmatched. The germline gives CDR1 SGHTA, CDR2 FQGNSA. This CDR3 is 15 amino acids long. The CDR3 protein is CASSTNPGTGIEQYF. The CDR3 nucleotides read TGTGCCAGCAGCACAAACCCCGGGACAGGGATCGAGCAGTACTTC.

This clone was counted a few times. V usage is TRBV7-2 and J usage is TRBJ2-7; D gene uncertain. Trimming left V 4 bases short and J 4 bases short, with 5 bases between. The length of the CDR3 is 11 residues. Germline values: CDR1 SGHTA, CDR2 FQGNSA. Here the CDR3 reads CASSSTYEQYF. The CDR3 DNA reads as TGTGCCAGCAGCTCGACGTACGAGCAGTACTTC.

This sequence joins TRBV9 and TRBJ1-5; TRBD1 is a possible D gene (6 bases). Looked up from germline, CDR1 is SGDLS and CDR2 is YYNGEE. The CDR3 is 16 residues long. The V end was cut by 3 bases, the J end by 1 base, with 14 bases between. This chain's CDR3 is CASSAEGGLSNQPQHF. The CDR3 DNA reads TGTGCCAGCAGCGCCGAGGGGGGGCTGAGCAATCAGCCCCAGCATTTT.

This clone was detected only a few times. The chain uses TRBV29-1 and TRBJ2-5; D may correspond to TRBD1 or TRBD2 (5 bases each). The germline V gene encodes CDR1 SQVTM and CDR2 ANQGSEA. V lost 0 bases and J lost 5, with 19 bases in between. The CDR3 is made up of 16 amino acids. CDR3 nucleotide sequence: TGCAGCGTTGAAGATCTTTCCAGGGCGGGCGCGGAGACCCAGTACTTC. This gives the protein CSVEDLSRAGAETQYF.

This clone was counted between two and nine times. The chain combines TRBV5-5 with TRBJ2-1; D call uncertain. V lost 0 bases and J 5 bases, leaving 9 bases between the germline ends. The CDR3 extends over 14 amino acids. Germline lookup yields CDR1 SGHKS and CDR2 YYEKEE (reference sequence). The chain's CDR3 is CASSLVGPNNEQFF. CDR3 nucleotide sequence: TGTGCCAGCAGCTTGGTGGGCCCTAACAATGAGCAGTTCTTC.

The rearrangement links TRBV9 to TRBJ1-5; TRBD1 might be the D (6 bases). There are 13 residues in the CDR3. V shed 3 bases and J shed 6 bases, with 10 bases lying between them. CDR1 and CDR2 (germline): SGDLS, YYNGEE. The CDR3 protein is CASSESGAQPQHF. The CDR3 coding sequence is TGTGCCAGCAGCGAATCAGGGGCTCAGCCCCAGCATTTT.

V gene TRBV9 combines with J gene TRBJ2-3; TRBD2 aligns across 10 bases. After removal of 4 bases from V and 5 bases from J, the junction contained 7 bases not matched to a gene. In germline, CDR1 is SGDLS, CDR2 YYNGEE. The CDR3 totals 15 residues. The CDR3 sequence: CASSPSGRAGDTQYF. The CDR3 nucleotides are TGTGCCAGCAGCCCCAGCGGGAGGGCTGGAGATACGCAGTATTTT. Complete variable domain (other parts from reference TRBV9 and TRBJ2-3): DSGVTQTPKHLITATGQRVTLRCSPRSGDLSVYWYQQSLDQGLQFLIQYYNGEERAKGNILERFSAQQFPDLHSELNLSSLELGDSALYFCASSPSGRAGDTQYFGPGTRLTVL.

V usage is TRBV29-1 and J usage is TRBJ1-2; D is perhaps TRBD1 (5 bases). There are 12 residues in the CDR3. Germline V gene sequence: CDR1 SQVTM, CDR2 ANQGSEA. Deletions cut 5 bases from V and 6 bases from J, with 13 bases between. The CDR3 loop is CSVTGTEDGYTF. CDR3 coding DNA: TGCAGCGTTACCGGGACGGAGGATGGCTACACCTTC.